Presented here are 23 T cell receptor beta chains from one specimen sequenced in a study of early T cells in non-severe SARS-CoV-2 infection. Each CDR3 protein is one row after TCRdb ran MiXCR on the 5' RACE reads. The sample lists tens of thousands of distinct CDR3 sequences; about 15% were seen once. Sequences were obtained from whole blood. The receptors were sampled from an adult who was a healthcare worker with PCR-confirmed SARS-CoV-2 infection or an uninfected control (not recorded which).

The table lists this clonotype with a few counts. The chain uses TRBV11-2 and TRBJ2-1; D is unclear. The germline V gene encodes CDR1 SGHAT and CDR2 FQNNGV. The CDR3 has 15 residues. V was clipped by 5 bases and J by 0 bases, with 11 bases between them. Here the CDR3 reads CASSVDRVSYNEQFF. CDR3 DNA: TGTGCCAGCAGCGTGGATCGGGTCTCCTACAATGAGCAGTTCTTC.

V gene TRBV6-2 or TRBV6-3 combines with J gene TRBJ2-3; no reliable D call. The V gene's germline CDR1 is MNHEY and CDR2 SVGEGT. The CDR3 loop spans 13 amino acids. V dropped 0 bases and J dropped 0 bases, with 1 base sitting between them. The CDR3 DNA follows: TGTGCCAGCAGTTACTCTAGCACAGATACGCAGTATTTT. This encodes CASSYSSTDTQYF.

In nucleotides, the CDR3 is TGCAGTGCTAGAGATTATGCGGCAGGACACCAAGAGACCCAGTACTTC. Translated, it gives CSARDYAAGHQETQYF. V gene TRBV20-1 combines with J gene TRBJ2-5, with D uncertain. The V gene's germline CDR1 is DFQATT and CDR2 SNEGSKA (reference sequence). V shed 0 bases and J shed 0 bases, with 14 bases lying between them. This CDR3 has 16 amino acids.

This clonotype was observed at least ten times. DNA of the CDR3: TGTGCCAGCAGCAAACCCAGACAGGGACTCCCGGGGGAGCTGTTTTTT. Translated: CASSKPRQGLPGELFF. The chain joins TRBV21-1 to TRBJ2-2; no DNA check was done on the table's D call, TRBD1. TRBV21-1 is an annotated pseudogene. The CDR3 sequence is 16 residues long.

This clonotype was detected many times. CDR3 DNA sequence: TGTGCCAGCAGCCCCTCAACAGGACTTTTCTACGAGCAGTACTTC. Its translation is CASSPSTGLFYEQYF. The gene calls are TRBV12-3 or TRBV12-4 and TRBJ2-7, with D perhaps given as TRBD1 or TRBD2 (5 bases each). V was pared by 6 bases and J by 3 bases, with 18 bases between. This CDR3 region has 15 residues.

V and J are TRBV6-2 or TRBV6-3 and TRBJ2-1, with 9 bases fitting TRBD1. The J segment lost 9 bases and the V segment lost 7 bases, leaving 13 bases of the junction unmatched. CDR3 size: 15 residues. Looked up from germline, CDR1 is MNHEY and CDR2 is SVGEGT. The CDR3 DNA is TGTGCCAGCACCGACGGGACAGGGTATTATAGTGAGCAGTTCTTC. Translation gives CASTDGTGYYSEQFF.

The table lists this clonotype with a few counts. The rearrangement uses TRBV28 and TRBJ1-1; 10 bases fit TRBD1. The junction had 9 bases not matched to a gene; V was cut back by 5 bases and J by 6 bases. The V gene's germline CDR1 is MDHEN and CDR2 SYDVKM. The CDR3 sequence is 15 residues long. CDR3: CASSLEAGTGAEAFF. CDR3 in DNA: TGTGCCAGCAGTCTAGAAGCCGGGACAGGGGCTGAAGCTTTCTTT.

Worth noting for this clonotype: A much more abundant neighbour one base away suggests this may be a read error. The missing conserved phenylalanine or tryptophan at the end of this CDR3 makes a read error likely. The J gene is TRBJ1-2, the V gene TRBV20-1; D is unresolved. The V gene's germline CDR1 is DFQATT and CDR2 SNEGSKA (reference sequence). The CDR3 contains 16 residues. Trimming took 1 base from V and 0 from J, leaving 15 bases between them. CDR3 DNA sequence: TGCAGTGCTAGAGGGATTAAGGCAACTCCTAACTATGGCTACACCTAC. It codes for CSARGIKATPNYGYTY.

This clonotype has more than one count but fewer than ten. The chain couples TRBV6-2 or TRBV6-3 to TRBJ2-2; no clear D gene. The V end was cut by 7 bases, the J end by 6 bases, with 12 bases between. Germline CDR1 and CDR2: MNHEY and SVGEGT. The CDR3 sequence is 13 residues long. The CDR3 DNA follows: TGTGCCAGCATCTCTAGTCGGTCCGGGGAGCTGTTTTTT. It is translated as CASISSRSGELFF.

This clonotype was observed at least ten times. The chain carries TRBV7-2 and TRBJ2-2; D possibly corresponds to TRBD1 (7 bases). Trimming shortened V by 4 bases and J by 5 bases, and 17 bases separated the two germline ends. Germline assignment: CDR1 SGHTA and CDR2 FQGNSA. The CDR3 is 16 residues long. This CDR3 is CASSSEAGQRTGELFF. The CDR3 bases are TGTGCCAGCAGCTCAGAGGCGGGACAGAGGACCGGGGAGCTGTTTTTT.

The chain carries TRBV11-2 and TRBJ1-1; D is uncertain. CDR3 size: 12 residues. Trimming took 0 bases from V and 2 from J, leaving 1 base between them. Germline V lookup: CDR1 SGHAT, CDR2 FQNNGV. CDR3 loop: CASSLDNTEAFF. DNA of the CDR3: TGTGCCAGCAGCTTAGATAACACTGAAGCTTTCTTT.

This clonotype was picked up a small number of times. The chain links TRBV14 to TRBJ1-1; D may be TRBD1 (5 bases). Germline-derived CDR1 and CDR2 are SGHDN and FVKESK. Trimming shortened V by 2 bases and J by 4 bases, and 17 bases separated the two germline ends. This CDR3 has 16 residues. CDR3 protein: CASSQPREELATEAFF. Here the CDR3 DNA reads TGTGCCAGCAGCCAACCCAGGGAGGAGTTGGCCACTGAAGCTTTCTTT.

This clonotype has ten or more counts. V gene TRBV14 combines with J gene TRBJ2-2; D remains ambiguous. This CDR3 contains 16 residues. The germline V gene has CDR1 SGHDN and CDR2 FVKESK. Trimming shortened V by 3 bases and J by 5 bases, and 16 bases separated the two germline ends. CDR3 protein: CASSHAIGWVTGELFF. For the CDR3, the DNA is TGTGCCAGCAGCCACGCCATTGGATGGGTTACCGGGGAGCTGTTTTTT.

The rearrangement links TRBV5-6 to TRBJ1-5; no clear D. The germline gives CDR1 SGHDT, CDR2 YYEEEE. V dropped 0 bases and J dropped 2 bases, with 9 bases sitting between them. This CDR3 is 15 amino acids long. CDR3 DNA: TGTGCCAGCAGCTTGGGTAGGGCGGGCAATCAGCCCCAGCATTTT. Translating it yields CASSLGRAGNQPQHF.

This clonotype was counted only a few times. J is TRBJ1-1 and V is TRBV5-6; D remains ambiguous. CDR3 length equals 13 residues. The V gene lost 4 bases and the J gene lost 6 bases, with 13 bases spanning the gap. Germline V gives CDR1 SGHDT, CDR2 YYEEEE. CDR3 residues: CASSGGEGPEAFF. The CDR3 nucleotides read TGTGCCAGCAGCGGCGGCGAAGGTCCTGAAGCTTTCTTT. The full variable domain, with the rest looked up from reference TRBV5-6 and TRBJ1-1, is DAGVTQSPTHLIKTRGQQVTLRCSPKSGHDTVSWYQQALGQGPQFIFQYYEEEERQRGNFPDRFSGHQFPNYSSELNVNALLLGDSALYLCASSGGEGPEAFFGQGTRLTVV.

The DNA for the CDR3 is TGCAGCGTCGGGAGTGGACACAGGAACACCGGGGAGCTGTTTTTT. Amino acids: CSVGSGHRNTGELFF. The chain has TRBV29-1 and TRBJ2-2; D might be TRBD2 (6 bases). V was trimmed by 6 bases and J by 1 base, leaving 15 bases between them. CDR3 length: 15 amino acids. CDR1 and CDR2 from the germline V gene are SQVTM and ANQGSEA.

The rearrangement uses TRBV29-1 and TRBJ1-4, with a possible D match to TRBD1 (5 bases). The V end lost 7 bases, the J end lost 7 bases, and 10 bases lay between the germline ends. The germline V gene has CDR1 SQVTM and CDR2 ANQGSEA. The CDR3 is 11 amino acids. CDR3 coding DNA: TGCAGCGGCGGGGGGACTGAAAAACTGTTTTTT. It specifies CSGGGTEKLFF.

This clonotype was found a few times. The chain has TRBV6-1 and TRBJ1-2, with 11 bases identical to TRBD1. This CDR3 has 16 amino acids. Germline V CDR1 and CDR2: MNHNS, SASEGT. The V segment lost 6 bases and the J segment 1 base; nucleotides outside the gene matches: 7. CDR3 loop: CASSTTGTGGNYGYTF. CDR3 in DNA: TGTGCCAGCAGCACCACCGGGACAGGGGGTAACTATGGCTACACCTTC.

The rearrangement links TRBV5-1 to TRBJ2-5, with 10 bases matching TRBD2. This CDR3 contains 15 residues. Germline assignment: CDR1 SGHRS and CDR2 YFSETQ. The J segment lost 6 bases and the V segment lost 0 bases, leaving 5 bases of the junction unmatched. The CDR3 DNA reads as TGCGCCAGCAGCTTGGCCGGGACTAGCGAGAAGACCCAGTACTTC. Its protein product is CASSLAGTSEKTQYF.

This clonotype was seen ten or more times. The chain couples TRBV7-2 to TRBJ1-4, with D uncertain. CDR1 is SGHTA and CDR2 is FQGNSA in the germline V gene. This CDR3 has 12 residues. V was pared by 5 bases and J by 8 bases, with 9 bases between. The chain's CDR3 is CASSPRVEKLFF. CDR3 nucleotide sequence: TGTGCCAGCAGCCCACGGGTAGAAAAACTGTTTTTT.

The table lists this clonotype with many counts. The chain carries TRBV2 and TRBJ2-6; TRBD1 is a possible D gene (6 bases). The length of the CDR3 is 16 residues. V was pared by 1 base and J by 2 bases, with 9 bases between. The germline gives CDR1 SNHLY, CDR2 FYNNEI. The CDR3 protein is CASSEEQGAGANVLTF. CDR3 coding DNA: TGTGCCAGCAGTGAAGAACAGGGTGCTGGGGCCAACGTCCTGACTTTC.

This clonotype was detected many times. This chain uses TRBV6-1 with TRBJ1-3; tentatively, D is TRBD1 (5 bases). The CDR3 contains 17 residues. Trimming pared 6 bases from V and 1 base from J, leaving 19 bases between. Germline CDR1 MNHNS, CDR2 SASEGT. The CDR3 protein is CASSVVAGISSGNTIYF. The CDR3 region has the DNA TGTGCCAGCAGCGTGGTGGCAGGGATCTCATCTGGAAACACCATATATTTT.

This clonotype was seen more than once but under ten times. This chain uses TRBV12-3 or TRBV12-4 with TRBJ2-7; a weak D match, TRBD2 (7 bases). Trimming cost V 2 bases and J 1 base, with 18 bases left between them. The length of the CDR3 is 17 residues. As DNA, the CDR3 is TGTGCCAGCAGTTTAAGGGGGGGCTACCAAAAATCCTACGAGCAGTACTTC. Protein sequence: CASSLRGGYQKSYEQYF.